The clone carrying this T cell receptor beta chain was observed once. This specimen comes from a study of blood T cell repertoires in COVID-19. Study-level background: Sources were T cells, B-cell-depleted T cells, or PBMCs; the material itself was cDNA or gDNA.

Trimming removed 4 bases at V and 0 bases at J, with 16 bases between. Germline V gives CDR1 MNHEY, CDR2 SMNVEV (reference sequence). The CDR3 spans 17 residues. Produced via immunoSEQ multiplex PCR; TCRdb's table is partial and in-frame only. The profile shows about 180,000 clones, around 83% of them singletons. The sequenced material came from peripheral blood. This chain joins TRBV27 and TRBJ2-1; the D gene is possibly TRBD1 (6 bases). The origin of this receptor is a woman in her sixties or seventies with COVID-19, enrolled during active disease. CDR3 sequence: CASSSRDTYISYNEQFF. In DNA form, the CDR3 reads TGTGCCAGCAGTTCCCGGGACACCTACATCTCCTACAATGAGCAGTTCTTC.